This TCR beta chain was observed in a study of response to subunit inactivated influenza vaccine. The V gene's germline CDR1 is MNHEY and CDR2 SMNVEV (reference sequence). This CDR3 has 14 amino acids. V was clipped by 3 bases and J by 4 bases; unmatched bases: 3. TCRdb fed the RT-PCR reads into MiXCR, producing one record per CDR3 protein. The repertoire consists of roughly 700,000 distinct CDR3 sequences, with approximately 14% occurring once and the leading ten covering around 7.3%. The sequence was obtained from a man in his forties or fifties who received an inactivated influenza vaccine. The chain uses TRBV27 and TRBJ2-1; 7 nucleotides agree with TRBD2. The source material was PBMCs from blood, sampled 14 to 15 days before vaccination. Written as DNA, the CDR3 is TGTGCCAGCAGTTTTATCGGGAGGTACAATGAGCAGTTCTTC. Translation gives CASSFIGRYNEQFF.